Each of the 14 T cell receptor beta chains below was sequenced from the same sample in a study of shared T cell receptors in the human thymus. The data were produced by immunoSEQ multiplex PCR, yet TCRdb's version contains in-frame clones alone and is incomplete. The sample records more than 550,000 clones, more than 75% being singletons. The same specimen was also included in a second study, on human thymus T cells.

The sample consisted of thymocytes. Receptor source: a boy less than two years old with a congenital heart defect.

The rearrangement joins TRBV5-5 to TRBJ1-1; D remains ambiguous. V lost 3 bases, J lost 0 bases, and 12 bases lay in between. The length of the CDR3 is 15 residues. CDR1 is SGHKS, CDR2 YYEKEE, per germline (reference sequence). Here the CDR3 reads CASSSATYLNTEAFF. Here the CDR3 DNA reads TGTGCCAGCAGCTCCGCAACCTACCTGAACACTGAAGCTTTCTTT.

The chain uses TRBV27 and TRBJ1-1; D may be TRBD1 (5 bases). Germline CDR1 is MNHEY and CDR2 is SMNVEV (reference sequence). This CDR3 comprises 14 residues. Deletions cut 3 bases from V and 2 bases from J, with 10 bases between. DNA of the CDR3: TGTGCCAGCAGTTTGGCCAGGGTAAACACTGAAGCTTTCTTT. It yields the protein CASSLARVNTEAFF.

This chain links TRBV4-3 with TRBJ2-7; D is perhaps TRBD2 (5 bases). V lost 0 bases to trimming and J lost 0 bases, with 15 bases between them. The CDR3 sequence is 17 residues long. CDR1 LGHNA and CDR2 YSLEER come from the germline V gene. The CDR3 DNA sequence: TGCGCCAGCAGCCAAGATCTAACTAGTGGCACCTCCTACGAGCAGTACTTC. Translated: CASSQDLTSGTSYEQYF.

The V and J genes are TRBV29-1 and TRBJ1-2, with D possibly being TRBD1 (5 bases). CDR3 size: 12 residues. Germline assignment: CDR1 SQVTM and CDR2 ANQGSEA. The V end lost 5 bases, the J end lost 8 bases, and 15 bases lay between the germline ends. CDR3 residues: CSVSQGLLGYTF. In DNA form, the CDR3 reads TGCAGCGTTTCTCAGGGTCTACTCGGCTACACCTTC.

V gene TRBV6-5 combines with J gene TRBJ1-2; 10 bases line up with TRBD1. J gave up 0 bases and V 2 bases, and 3 bases lay outside the gene matches. This CDR3 region has 16 residues. CDR1 and CDR2 (germline): MNHEY, SVGAGI. The CDR3 nucleotides are TGTGCCAGCAGTTACGACAGGGGGCATCCTAACTATGGCTACACCTTC. Translating gives CASSYDRGHPNYGYTF.

This chain joins TRBV7-9 and TRBJ1-1; D is possibly TRBD1 (5 bases). The V end was cut by 5 bases, the J end by 4 bases, with 14 bases between. The germline CDR1 and CDR2 sequences are SEHNR and FQNEAQ (reference sequence). The CDR3 length is 14 residues. CDR3 protein: CASSPGIGGTEAFF. The DNA for the CDR3 is TGTGCCAGCAGCCCAGGGATAGGTGGCACTGAAGCTTTCTTT.

The genes are TRBV14 and TRBJ1-2; 7 nucleotides match TRBD1. Trimming removed 1 base from V and 4 bases from J; junction bases left unmatched: 12. Germline V gene sequence: CDR1 SGHDN, CDR2 FVKESK. CDR3 length equals 17 residues. CDR3 region: CASSQGVWDRGIYGYTF. DNA for the CDR3: TGTGCCAGCAGCCAAGGAGTGTGGGACAGAGGGATCTATGGCTACACCTTC.

J is TRBJ2-3 and V is TRBV9, with D possibly being TRBD2 (5 bases). V was cut by 3 bases and J by 2 bases, with 13 bases left in between. The CDR3 sequence is 15 residues long. Germline values: CDR1 SGDLS, CDR2 YYNGEE. CDR3 amino acids: CASSEERGSTDTQYF. In DNA form, the CDR3 reads TGTGCCAGCAGCGAGGAGAGAGGGTCCACAGATACGCAGTATTTT. Supplemented by reference TRBV9 and TRBJ2-3, the full variable domain reads DSGVTQTPKHLITATGQRVTLRCSPRSGDLSVYWYQQSLDQGLQFLIQYYNGEERAKGNILERFSAQQFPDLHSELNLSSLELGDSALYFCASSEERGSTDTQYFGPGTRLTVL.

The V call is TRBV30, the J call TRBJ2-3, with 12 positions matching TRBD2. The trim removed 3 bases at V and 0 bases at J, leaving 7 bases unmatched. Germline V gene data show CDR1 as GTSNPN and CDR2 as SVGIG (reference sequence). The CDR3 loop spans 17 amino acids. This CDR3 reads CAWSQPLAGGSTDTQYF. CDR3 DNA: TGTGCCTGGAGCCAGCCTCTAGCGGGAGGGAGCACAGATACGCAGTATTTT.

The chain recombines TRBV10-2 with TRBJ2-5; the match to TRBD2 covers 8 bases. The germline gives CDR1 WSHSY, CDR2 SAAADI. Germline trimming cut 6 bases from V and 2 bases from J; bases unmatched to any gene: 11. This CDR3 spans 16 amino acids. The CDR3 sequence: CASSAETSVQQETQYF. The CDR3 DNA follows: TGCGCCAGCAGCGCAGAGACTAGCGTGCAACAAGAGACCCAGTACTTC.

The V and J genes are TRBV23-1 and TRBJ1-5; unclear D gene. TRBV23-1 is flagged as an ORF with uncertain function. V lost 7 bases and J 6 bases, leaving 28 bases between the germline ends. CDR3 length: 18 amino acids. CDR3 nucleotide sequence: TGCGCCAGCACCATAGGCCCCGGACGGAGGCGAGGGAGTCAGCCCCAGCATTTT. Protein product: CASTIGPGRRRGSQPQHF.

This chain links TRBV4-1 with TRBJ1-1; possible D gene TRBD1, 6 bases. V was clipped by 3 bases and J by 1 base, with 12 bases between them. Germline V lookup: CDR1 MGHRA, CDR2 YSYEKL. This CDR3 is 15 amino acids long. In DNA, the CDR3 is TGCGCCAGCAGCCACCCGGGACATCGGAACACTGAAGCTTTCTTT. Encoded protein: CASSHPGHRNTEAFF.

The chain carries TRBV4-3 and TRBJ1-3, with no clear D. The CDR3 sequence is 16 residues long. Germline V gene data show CDR1 as LGHNA and CDR2 as YSLEER. Trimming took off 1 base at V and 0 bases at J, with 10 bases between the two ends. CDR3 nucleotide sequence: TGCGCCAGCAGCCAAGCAGGACTTATCTCTGGAAACACCATATATTTT. This sequence encodes CASSQAGLISGNTIYF.

The V and J genes are TRBV4-1 and TRBJ2-6; 12 nucleotides align to TRBD1. Per germline, CDR1 MGHRA and CDR2 YSYEKL. This CDR3 spans 18 amino acids. V gave up 1 base and J gave up 1 base; unmatched junction bases: 2. CDR3 sequence reads: CASSQGDRGQSGANVLTF. The CDR3 DNA reads TGCGCCAGCAGCCAAGGGGACAGGGGGCAATCTGGGGCCAACGTCCTGACTTTC.